The 9 T cell receptor beta chains below all came from one sample that was sequenced in a study of blood T cell repertoires in COVID-19. The assay was immunoSEQ multiplex PCR, and TCRdb's table has in-frame clones only and misses some. This sample has 100,000 or so clones, with roughly 80% found just once. The sample consisted of peripheral blood. Receptors were obtained from a woman aged 60-75 years with acute or convalescent COVID-19.

The chain couples TRBV4-1 to TRBJ2-5, with TRBD2 matching 12 bases. Unmatched junction bases numbered 5, after V lost 0 bases and J lost 6 bases. Germline V lookup: CDR1 MGHRA, CDR2 YSYEKL. There are 16 residues in the CDR3. CDR3 DNA: TGCGCCAGCAGCCAAGACCCTAGCGGGGGGGCGCAGACCCAGTACTTC. It specifies CASSQDPSGGAQTQYF.

This rearrangement joins TRBV5-4 to TRBJ1-2; no clear D gene. The V gene lost 2 bases and the J gene lost 6 bases, with 11 bases spanning the gap. The CDR3 is 13 amino acids. Germline CDR1 and CDR2: SGHNT and YYREEE (reference sequence). CDR3 DNA: TGTGCCAGCAGCTTCAGACGAACAGATGGCTACACCTTC. Protein sequence: CASSFRRTDGYTF.

This clone was seen only a few times. The chain combines TRBV6-5 with TRBJ2-7; 10 bases map to TRBD2. V lost 5 bases to trimming and J lost 0 bases; unmatched junction nucleotides: 4. Germline lookup yields CDR1 MNHEY and CDR2 SVGAGI. This CDR3 has 15 amino acids. This CDR3 reads CASSQLAGNSYEQYF. The CDR3, as DNA: TGTGCCAGCAGTCAACTAGCGGGGAACTCCTACGAGCAGTACTTC.

The chain uses TRBV9 and TRBJ2-5; D possibly corresponds to TRBD1 (6 bases). V lost 2 bases to trimming and J lost 5 bases, with 19 bases between them. From germline, CDR1 is SGDLS and CDR2 YYNGEE. This CDR3 contains 16 residues. The CDR3 is CASSVGGRGASETQYF. In nucleotides, the CDR3 is TGTGCCAGCAGCGTCGGAGGCAGGGGCGCGTCGGAGACCCAGTACTTC.

This chain joins TRBV9 and TRBJ1-5; D perhaps matches TRBD1 (6 bases). CDR3 length: 17 amino acids. In germline, CDR1 is SGDLS, CDR2 YYNGEE. Trimming pared 3 bases from V and 7 bases from J, leaving 23 bases between. CDR3 residues: CASSASRRGRGEQPQHF. The CDR3 nucleotides read TGTGCCAGCAGCGCATCCCGTCGAGGCAGGGGTGAGCAGCCCCAGCATTTT.

V usage is TRBV2 and J usage is TRBJ1-2; no reliable D call. The CDR3 runs to 14 residues. Germline values: CDR1 SNHLY, CDR2 FYNNEI. Trimming shortened V by 6 bases and J by 0 bases, and 11 bases separated the two germline ends. CDR3 DNA sequence: TGTGCCAGCAGGATGGGTCTAGCTAACTATGGCTACACCTTC. Protein: CASRMGLANYGYTF.

The chain employs TRBV19 and TRBJ1-1, with 7 bases matching TRBD1. Per the germline V gene, CDR1 is LNHDA and CDR2 is SQIVND (reference sequence). Unmatched junction bases numbered 9, after V lost 4 bases and J lost 4 bases. The CDR3 is 15 residues long. The CDR3 region is CASSTGTERGTEAFF. In nucleotides, the CDR3 is TGTGCCAGTAGTACCGGGACAGAGAGGGGCACTGAAGCTTTCTTT.

The chain has TRBV5-8 and TRBJ1-4; D might be TRBD1 (6 bases). This CDR3 contains 15 residues. V lost 1 base to trimming and J lost 7 bases, with 14 bases between them. Per the germline V gene, CDR1 is SGHTS and CDR2 is YDEGEE. The CDR3 spells CASSLRGSGSEKLFF. CDR3 coding DNA: TGTGCCAGCAGCTTGAGGGGGAGCGGTAGTGAAAAACTGTTTTTT.

Here the CDR3 DNA reads TGCGCCAGCAGCTCAGAGACAGGGGAGGCTGACACCATATATTTT. Translation: CASSSETGEADTIYF. This rearrangement joins TRBV5-1 to TRBJ1-3; TRBD1 agrees at 8 bases. The germline V gene has CDR1 SGHRS and CDR2 YFSETQ. This CDR3 has 15 amino acids. The V gene end was trimmed by 3 bases and the J gene end by 8 bases; junction bases not matched to a gene: 10. Full variable domain (remainder filled in from reference TRBV5-1 and TRBJ1-3): KAGVTQTPRYLIKTRGQQVTLSCSPISGHRSVSWYQQTPGQGLQFLFEYFSETQRNKGNFPGRFSGRQFSNSRSEMNVSTLELGDSALYLCASSSETGEADTIYFGEGSWLTVV.